Presented here are 23 T cell receptor beta chains from one specimen sequenced in a study of blood T cells in healthy people across ages. It was with a sample-barcoded 5' primer and a J-beta primer mix that a second PCR of about 6 to 12 cycles was run. TCRdb independently ran MiXCR on the 5' RACE reads; one entry per CDR3 protein. This sample yields about 1.8 million distinct CDR3 sequences, of which about 49% are seen a single time; over 2% belongs to the top ten. Sequences were obtained from blood. These receptors all come from a woman in her thirties or forties in good health.

The chain is built from TRBV20-1 and TRBJ2-2, with 10 bases matching TRBD2. V lost 1 base, J lost 4 bases, and 6 bases stayed unmatched. The germline CDR1 and CDR2 sequences are DFQATT and SNEGSKA (reference sequence). The CDR3 totals 16 residues. The CDR3 bases are TGCAGTGCTAGAGCCTGGACTAGCGGATTCACCGGGGAGCTGTTTTTT. Protein: CSARAWTSGFTGELFF.

This clonotype was found once. This chain uses TRBV28 with TRBJ2-7; 9 nucleotides agree with TRBD1. J lost 6 bases, V lost 2 bases, and 8 bases had no gene match. This CDR3 spans 15 amino acids. CDR1 and CDR2 from the germline V gene are MDHEN and SYDVKM. The CDR3 DNA sequence: TGTGCCAGCAGTTTAGCGGGACAGGGACGGGCCGAGCAGTACTTC. Translated: CASSLAGQGRAEQYF.

The chain links TRBV5-1 to TRBJ2-7; TRBD1 agrees at 7 bases. The CDR3 is 14 amino acids. The germline V gene encodes CDR1 SGHRS and CDR2 YFSETQ. V dropped 5 bases and J dropped 2; count of bases not matched to a gene: 7. DNA of the CDR3: TGCGCCAGCAGTTCCGGGACAGTCCCCTACGAGCAGTACTTC. Translation: CASSSGTVPYEQYF.

This clonotype turned up a few times. This chain connects TRBV29-1 to TRBJ1-2, with TRBD1 as a possible D gene (6 bases). CDR3 length equals 12 residues. The V end was cut by 6 bases, the J end by 8 bases, with 16 bases between. Germline loops: CDR1 SQVTM, CDR2 ANQGSEA. DNA of the CDR3: TGCAGCGTGTATATTCAGGGGCAGGGCTACACCTTC. It yields the protein CSVYIQGQGYTF.

This rearrangement joins TRBV3-1 to TRBJ2-5; a possible D gene is TRBD2 (6 bases). Germline-derived CDR1 and CDR2 are LGHDT and YNNKEL (reference sequence). The CDR3 runs 15 residues. V dropped 4 bases and J dropped 0 bases, with 12 bases sitting between them. The DNA for the CDR3 is TGTGCCAGCAGCCGTGTCGGGGGAAACCAAGAGACCCAGTACTTC. Its protein is CASSRVGGNQETQYF.

This chain uses TRBV28 with TRBJ2-1; possibly TRBD1 for D (5 bases). CDR1 and CDR2 from the germline V gene are MDHEN and SYDVKM. The CDR3 is made up of 17 amino acids. V shed 5 bases and J shed 0 bases, with 17 bases lying between them. CDR3 in amino acids: CASSPGGASGSYNEQFF. The CDR3 DNA reads as TGTGCCAGCAGTCCCGGTGGGGCTAGTGGCTCCTACAATGAGCAGTTCTTC.

CDR3 nucleotide sequence: TGTGCCATCAGTGAGGAGGGGCGGGGGGCTGGCAATGAGCAGTTCTTC. This sequence encodes CAISEEGRGAGNEQFF. The chain employs TRBV10-3 and TRBJ2-1, with 8 bases identical to TRBD2. V lost 2 bases and J lost 6; bases outside the gene matches: 9. CDR3 length equals 16 residues. Germline lookup yields CDR1 ENHRY and CDR2 SYGVKD.

The chain employs TRBV27 and TRBJ2-3; unclear D gene. Per the germline V gene, CDR1 is MNHEY and CDR2 is SMNVEV (reference sequence). V gave up 3 bases and J gave up 4 bases, with 14 bases separating them. The CDR3 loop spans 15 amino acids. The CDR3 coding sequence is TGTGCCAGCAGTTTGGGTGATATTTCCCCAGATACGCAGTATTTT. Protein sequence: CASSLGDISPDTQYF.

The CDR3 is CASGSLATNEKLFF. The CDR3 coding sequence is TGTGCCAGCGGCTCCCTTGCAACTAATGAAAAACTGTTTTTT. J is TRBJ1-4 and V is TRBV12-3 or TRBV12-4; D is unresolved. CDR3 length: 14 amino acids. Trimming stripped 8 bases from V and 0 bases from J, with 10 bases between.

The rearrangement links TRBV3-1 to TRBJ2-3, with D perhaps matching TRBD2 (5 bases). The CDR3 has 22 amino acids. Germline V gene sequence: CDR1 LGHDT, CDR2 YNNKEL (reference sequence). Trimming pared 3 bases from V and 0 bases from J, leaving 31 bases between. The CDR3 coding sequence is TGTGCCAGCAGCCAGATCCCCGGAGGCACGTACGGTGGACCCAGAAGCACAGATACGCAGTATTTT. Residues: CASSQIPGGTYGGPRSTDTQYF.

The CDR3, as DNA: TGTGCCAGCAGCTCCCCCGGGAGAGGGACCAACTATGGCTACACCTTC. The encoded protein is CASSSPGRGTNYGYTF. The rearrangement joins TRBV13 to TRBJ1-2; D might be TRBD1 (5 bases). V dropped 4 bases and J dropped 2 bases, with 17 bases sitting between them. From germline, CDR1 is PRHDT and CDR2 FYEKMQ (reference sequence). The CDR3 contains 16 residues.

CDR3 protein: CASSLAPRQGAPEAFF. The DNA for the CDR3 is TGCGCCAGCAGCTTGGCCCCAAGACAGGGGGCCCCTGAAGCTTTCTTT. The chain employs TRBV5-1 and TRBJ1-1; 10 bases line up with TRBD1. V lost 0 bases and J lost 6; bases outside the gene matches: 8. The CDR3 extends over 16 amino acids. The germline V gene encodes CDR1 SGHRS and CDR2 YFSETQ.

This clonotype has ten or more counts. The rearrangement links TRBV29-1 to TRBJ1-2; tentative D call: TRBD1 (6 bases). The CDR3 has 14 amino acids. Germline CDR1 and CDR2: SQVTM and ANQGSEA. The ends were cut back, 6 bases at V and 3 bases at J, with 17 bases in the middle. The CDR3 DNA is TGCAGCGTGACAGGATCTAGCGTGGACTATGGCTACACCTTC. Encoded protein: CSVTGSSVDYGYTF.

The genes are TRBV20-1 and TRBJ1-2, with no clear D. CDR3 length: 12 residues. Germline CDR1 DFQATT, CDR2 SNEGSKA (reference sequence). V was clipped by 3 bases and J by 3 bases, with 8 bases between them. The CDR3 DNA reads as TGCAGTGCTAGTGAGGAGTACTATGGCTACACCTTC. Its protein is CSASEEYYGYTF.

The chain combines TRBV6-6 with TRBJ1-2; tentatively, D is TRBD1 (6 bases). This CDR3 is 16 amino acids long. Trimming cost V 2 bases and J 4 bases, with 17 bases left between them. Germline V gene data show CDR1 as MNHNY and CDR2 as SVGAGI (reference sequence). The CDR3 region has the DNA TGTGCCAGCAGTTACCCGGGGGGAGGGGGACTCTATGGCTACACCTTC. Its translation is CASSYPGGGGLYGYTF.

J is TRBJ2-5 and V is TRBV20-1; D is possibly TRBD2 (6 bases). The CDR3 has 16 residues. Per germline, CDR1 DFQATT and CDR2 SNEGSKA (reference sequence). Trimming removed 0 bases from V and 5 bases from J, with 19 bases in between. The CDR3 DNA follows: TGCAGTGCTAGAGATCTGCGTTCGGGGGTTGGGGAGACCCAGTACTTC. This sequence encodes CSARDLRSGVGETQYF.

The chain uses TRBV3-1 and TRBJ2-3; no firm D call. Germline V lookup: CDR1 LGHDT, CDR2 YNNKEL (reference sequence). This CDR3 contains 15 residues. V lost 0 bases and J lost 0, with 7 bases in between. This CDR3 is CASSQDGPSTDTQYF. The DNA for the CDR3 is TGTGCCAGCAGCCAAGATGGACCGAGCACAGATACGCAGTATTTT.

V is TRBV7-2 and J is TRBJ1-6, with unresolved D. Germline CDR1 and CDR2: SGHTA and FQGNSA. V lost 1 base and J lost 4, with 8 bases in between. The CDR3 covers 15 residues. CDR3 DNA sequence: TGTGCCAGCAGCTTAGTAGGTCCTTATAATTCACCCCTCCACTTT. Protein: CASSLVGPYNSPLHF.

This clonotype was counted between two and nine times. The chain links TRBV4-3 to TRBJ2-5; TRBD2 aligns across 7 bases. The CDR3 contains 16 residues. The V gene's germline CDR1 is LGHNA and CDR2 YSLEER. J was trimmed by 4 bases and V by 0 bases; bases with no gene match: 8. CDR3 residues: CASSQDPAGRGETQYF. The CDR3 DNA reads TGCGCCAGCAGCCAAGATCCAGCGGGAAGGGGAGAGACCCAGTACTTC.

The genes are TRBV9 and TRBJ1-4; D not resolved. Between the trimmed V and J ends, which lost 0 bases and 0 bases, there was a span of 9 bases. CDR1 SGDLS and CDR2 YYNGEE come from the germline V gene. The CDR3 length is 16 residues. The CDR3 loop is CASSVGAGPTNEKLFF. The CDR3 nucleotides read TGTGCCAGCAGCGTAGGAGCCGGGCCAACTAATGAAAAACTGTTTTTT.

V is TRBV12-3 or TRBV12-4 and J is TRBJ1-4; D unresolved. The CDR3 is 13 residues long. V was pared by 6 bases and J by 4 bases, with 9 bases between. The CDR3 region is CASRPSSNEKLFF. The CDR3 region has the DNA TGTGCCAGCAGACCATCCAGTAATGAAAAACTGTTTTTT.

The sample holds a few counts of this clonotype. The CDR3: CASSAPFRGYAYEQYF. CDR3 nucleotide sequence: TGTGCCAGCAGTGCCCCATTCAGGGGGTACGCCTACGAGCAGTACTTC. The rearrangement links TRBV12-3 or TRBV12-4 to TRBJ2-7; 7 bases are shared with TRBD1. The CDR3 has 16 residues. With V trimmed by 5 bases and J by 2 bases, 12 bases remained unmatched.

The chain combines TRBV12-3 or TRBV12-4 with TRBJ2-1; unclear D gene. Trimming removed 3 bases at V and 4 bases at J, with 13 bases between. The CDR3 spans 15 residues. The CDR3, as DNA: TGTGCCAGCAGTTTTGAGCCCCGTGGGTACAATGAGCAGTTCTTC. Protein product: CASSFEPRGYNEQFF.